This TCR beta chain was captured by sequencing in a study of shared clonotypes between healthy human individuals. Repertoires were generated with immunoSEQ multiplex PCR, while TCRdb's copy carries only in-frame clones and drops some. This table has 1.4 million to 1.5 million clones, roughly 96% appearing once. With 0 bases removed from V and 4 bases from J, the gap between germline ends came to 9 bases. From germline, CDR1 is MNHEY and CDR2 SVGAGI. The CDR3 consists of 15 residues. Sequencing used naive CD4+ T cells sorted from blood. Subset specified: CD45RA+ positively selected. The TCR originated in a man in his thirties or forties in good health. The chain uses TRBV6-5 and TRBJ2-2; no clear D gene. This chain's CDR3 is CASSYSPGFTGELFF. The CDR3 DNA follows: TGTGCCAGCAGTTACTCCCCTGGGTTCACCGGGGAGCTGTTTTTT.